This is a list of T cell receptor beta chains from one sample in a study of blood T cell repertoires in COVID-19. Only in-frame clones appear in the TCRdb table, and some are missing; sequencing was by immunoSEQ multiplex PCR. The sample has 100,000 or so clones; 85% are singletons. The sequenced sample was peripheral blood. The source is a woman in her 70s with active or convalescent COVID-19. The CDR3 runs from the conserved cysteine through the conserved F or W. The order of the fields is clone size, J gene, D gene, V gene, CDR3 length, CDR3 DNA, CDR3 protein. The D gene is left open where the match is weak. A clone size is listed for some rows: how often the clone was seen (once, few, many), or a class if it is expanded.

- | TRBJ1-4 | - | TRBV4-2 | 17 | TGTGCCAGCAGCCAAGGATGGACTACCGGACCCAATGAAAAACTGTTTTTT | CASSQGWTTGPNEKLFF
few | TRBJ2-2 | TRBD2 | TRBV9 | 17 | TGTGCCAGCAGCCCACCCCGGGGTAGCGGGGGGACCGGGGAGCTGTTTTTT | CASSPPRGSGGTGELFF
- | TRBJ2-2 | TRBD2 | TRBV30 | 19 | TGTGCCTGGAGTGGAGGGGGGGCTAGCGGGAGTCTGGACACCGGGGAGCTGTTTTTT | CAWSGGGASGSLDTGELFF
- | TRBJ2-7 | TRBD2 | TRBV3-1/TRBV3-2 | 14 | TGTGCCAGCAGCCTTAGCGGGGGGGCCTACGAGCAGTACTTC | CASSLSGGAYEQYF
- | TRBJ1-6 | - | TRBV28 | 14 | TGTGCCACTCGTGTGTCTAGGTGGAATTCACCCCTCCACTTT | CATRVSRWNSPLHF
- | TRBJ1-2 | TRBD1 | TRBV2 | 15 | TGTGCCAGCAGCCGCGGGACAGGGGACCCCTATGGCTACACCTTC | CASSRGTGDPYGYTF
- | TRBJ1-4 | TRBD1 | TRBV5-1 | 14 | TGCGCCAGCACCCTCGGGACAGGGGACGAAAAACTGTTTTTT | CASTLGTGDEKLFF
- | TRBJ2-7 | TRBD1 | TRBV3-1/TRBV3-2 | 14 | TGTGCCAGCACCCGGGACAGGGGTTCCTACGAGCAGTACTTC | CASTRDRGSYEQYF
once | TRBJ1-1 | - | TRBV12-5 | 14 | TGTGCTAGTGGACCCGGACAGCAGAACACTGAAGCTTTCTTT | CASGPGQQNTEAFF
- | TRBJ2-3 | TRBD1 | TRBV5-4 | 15 | TGTGCCAGCAGCCTGACAGGGGGCAAGTTAGATACGCAGTATTTT | CASSLTGGKLDTQYF
- | TRBJ2-2 | - | TRBV11-3 | 17 | TGTGCCAGCAGCATCAGGGGTCTCGGCGCGAACACCGGGGAGCTGTTTTTT | CASSIRGLGANTGELFF
- | TRBJ2-1 | TRBD2 | TRBV11-2 | 19 | TGTGCCAGCAGTCAGAACAGGGGCACTAGCGGGAGGGCCTGGGATGAGCAGTTCTTC | CASSQNRGTSGRAWDEQFF
- | TRBJ1-1 | - | TRBV7-8 | 13 | TGTGCCAGCAGCTTAGAGGAGGACACTGAAGCTTTCTTT | CASSLEEDTEAFF
- | TRBJ1-1 | - | TRBV19 | 12 | TGTGCCAGTAGGACCCGGGACAACGAGGCTTTCTTT | CASRTRDNEAFF
- | TRBJ2-1 | - | TRBV4-3 | 15 | TGCGCCAGCAGCCAAGACTCCTCCTCCTACAATGAGCAGTTCTTC | CASSQDSSSYNEQFF
- | TRBJ2-7 | - | TRBV3-1/TRBV3-2 | 12 | TGTGCCAGCAGCCAAAGTGAGTACGAGCAGTACTTC | CASSQSEYEQYF
- | TRBJ1-5 | - | TRBV15 | 15 | TGTGCCACCAGCAGAGATACAACCAGCAATCAGCCCCAGCATTTT | CATSRDTTSNQPQHF
- | TRBJ2-2 | TRBD1 | TRBV4-2 | 16 | TGTGCCAGCAGCCCCGGGACAGGGATGAATGGCGGGGAGCTGTTTTTT | CASSPGTGMNGGELFF